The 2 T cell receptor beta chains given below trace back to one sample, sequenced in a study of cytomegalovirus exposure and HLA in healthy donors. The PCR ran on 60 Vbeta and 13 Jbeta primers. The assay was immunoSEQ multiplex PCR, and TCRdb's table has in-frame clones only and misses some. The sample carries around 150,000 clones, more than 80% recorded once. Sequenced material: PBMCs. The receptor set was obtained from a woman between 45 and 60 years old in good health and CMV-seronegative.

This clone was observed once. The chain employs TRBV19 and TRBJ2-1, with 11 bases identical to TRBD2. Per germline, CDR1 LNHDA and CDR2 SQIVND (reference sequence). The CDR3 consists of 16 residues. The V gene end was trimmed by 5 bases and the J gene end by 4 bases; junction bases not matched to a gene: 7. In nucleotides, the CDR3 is TGTGCCAGTAGTTCCAGACTAGCGGGACAATACAATGAGCAGTTCTTC. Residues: CASSSRLAGQYNEQFF.

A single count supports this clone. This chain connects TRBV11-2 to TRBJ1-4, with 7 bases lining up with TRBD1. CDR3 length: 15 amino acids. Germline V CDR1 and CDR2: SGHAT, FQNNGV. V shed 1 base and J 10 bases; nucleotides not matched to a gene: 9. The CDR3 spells CASSLGSRGFGKLFF. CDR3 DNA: TGTGCCAGCAGCTTAGGGTCCAGGGGGTTCGGAAAACTGTTTTTT.